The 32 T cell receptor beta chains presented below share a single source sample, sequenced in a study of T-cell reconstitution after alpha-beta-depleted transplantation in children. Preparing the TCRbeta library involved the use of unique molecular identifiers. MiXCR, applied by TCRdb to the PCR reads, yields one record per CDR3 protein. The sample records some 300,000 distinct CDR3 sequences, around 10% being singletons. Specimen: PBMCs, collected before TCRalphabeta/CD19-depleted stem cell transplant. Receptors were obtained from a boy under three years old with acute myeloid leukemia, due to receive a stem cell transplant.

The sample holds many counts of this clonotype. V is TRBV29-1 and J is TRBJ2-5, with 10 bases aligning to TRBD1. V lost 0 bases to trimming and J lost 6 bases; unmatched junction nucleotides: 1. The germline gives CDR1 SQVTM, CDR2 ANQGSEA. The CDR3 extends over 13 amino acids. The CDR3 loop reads CSVEETGGKTQYF. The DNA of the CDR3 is TGCAGCGTTGAAGAGACAGGGGGCAAGACCCAGTACTTC.

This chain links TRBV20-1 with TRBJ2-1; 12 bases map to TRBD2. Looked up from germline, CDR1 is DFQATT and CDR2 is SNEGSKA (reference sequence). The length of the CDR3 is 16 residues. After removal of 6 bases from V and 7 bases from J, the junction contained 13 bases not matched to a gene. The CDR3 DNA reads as TGCAGTGCCAGAAGAGTCGGGACTAGCGGGCTTAATGAGCAGTTCTTC. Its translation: CSARRVGTSGLNEQFF.

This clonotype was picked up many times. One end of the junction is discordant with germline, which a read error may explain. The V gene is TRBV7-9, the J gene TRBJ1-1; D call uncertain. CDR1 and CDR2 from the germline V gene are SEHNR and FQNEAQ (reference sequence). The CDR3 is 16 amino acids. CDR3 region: CASSFPPVRANTEAFF. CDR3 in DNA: TGTGCCAGCAGCTTCCCCCCCGTCCGGGCCAACACTGAGGCTTTCTTT.

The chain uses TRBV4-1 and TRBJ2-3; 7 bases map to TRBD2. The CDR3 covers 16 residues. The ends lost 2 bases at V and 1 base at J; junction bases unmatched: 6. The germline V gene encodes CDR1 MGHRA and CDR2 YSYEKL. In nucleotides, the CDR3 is TGCGCCAGCAGCCAACTGGACCGGGGGGGCACAGATACGCAGTATTTT. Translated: CASSQLDRGGTDTQYF.

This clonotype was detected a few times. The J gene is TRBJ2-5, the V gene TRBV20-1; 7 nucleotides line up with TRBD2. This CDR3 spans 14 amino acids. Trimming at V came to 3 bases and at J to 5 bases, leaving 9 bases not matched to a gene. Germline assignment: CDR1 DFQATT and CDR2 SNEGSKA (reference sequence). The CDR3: CSASSGEGRETQYF. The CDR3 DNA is TGCAGTGCTAGTTCGGGGGAGGGCCGCGAGACCCAGTACTTC.

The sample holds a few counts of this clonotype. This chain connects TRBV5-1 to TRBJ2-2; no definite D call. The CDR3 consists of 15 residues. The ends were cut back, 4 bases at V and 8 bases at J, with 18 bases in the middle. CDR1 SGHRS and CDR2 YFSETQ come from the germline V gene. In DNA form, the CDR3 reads TGCGCCAGCAGCCAGTCAGACCCTCTATTAGGGGAGCTGTTTTTT. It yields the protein CASSQSDPLLGELFF. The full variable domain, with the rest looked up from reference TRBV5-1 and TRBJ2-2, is KAGVTQTPRYLIKTRGQQVTLSCSPISGHRSVSWYQQTPGQGLQFLFEYFSETQRNKGNFPGRFSGRQFSNSRSEMNVSTLELGDSALYLCASSQSDPLLGELFFGEGSRLTVL.

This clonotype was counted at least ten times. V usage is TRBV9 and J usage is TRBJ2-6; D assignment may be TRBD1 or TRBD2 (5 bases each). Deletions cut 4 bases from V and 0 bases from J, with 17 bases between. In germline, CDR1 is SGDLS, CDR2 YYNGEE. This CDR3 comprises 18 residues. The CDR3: CASSQRDLPSSGANVLTF. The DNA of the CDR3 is TGTGCCAGCAGCCAGAGGGACCTCCCGAGCTCTGGGGCCAACGTCCTGACTTTC.

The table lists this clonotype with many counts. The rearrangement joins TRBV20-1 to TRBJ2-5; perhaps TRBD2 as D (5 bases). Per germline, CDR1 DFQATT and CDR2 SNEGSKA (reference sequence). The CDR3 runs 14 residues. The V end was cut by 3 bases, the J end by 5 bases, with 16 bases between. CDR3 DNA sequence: TGCAGTGCTAGTCGGCTAGCCGCCGGGGAGACCCAGTACTTC. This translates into CSASRLAAGETQYF.

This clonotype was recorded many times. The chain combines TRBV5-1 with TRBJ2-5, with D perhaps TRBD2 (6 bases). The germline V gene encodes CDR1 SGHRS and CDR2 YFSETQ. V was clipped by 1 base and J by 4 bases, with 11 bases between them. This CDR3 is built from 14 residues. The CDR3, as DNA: TGCGCCAGCAGCTTGAGTCCAGCGGGAGAGACCCAGTACTTC. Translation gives CASSLSPAGETQYF.

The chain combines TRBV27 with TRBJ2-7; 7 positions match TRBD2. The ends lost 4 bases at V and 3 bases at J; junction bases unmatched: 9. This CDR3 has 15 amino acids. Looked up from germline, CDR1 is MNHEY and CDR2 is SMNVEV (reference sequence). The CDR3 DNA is TGTGCCAGCAGTTCGCCCGGGACTACAGTCTACGAGCAGTACTTC. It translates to CASSSPGTTVYEQYF.

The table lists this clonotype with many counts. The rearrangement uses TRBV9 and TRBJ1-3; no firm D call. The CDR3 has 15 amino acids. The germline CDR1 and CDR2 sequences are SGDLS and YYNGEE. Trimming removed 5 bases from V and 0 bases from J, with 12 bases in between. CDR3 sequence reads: CASSVSDVSGNTIYF. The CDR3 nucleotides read TGTGCCAGCAGTGTATCGGACGTCTCTGGAAACACCATATATTTT.

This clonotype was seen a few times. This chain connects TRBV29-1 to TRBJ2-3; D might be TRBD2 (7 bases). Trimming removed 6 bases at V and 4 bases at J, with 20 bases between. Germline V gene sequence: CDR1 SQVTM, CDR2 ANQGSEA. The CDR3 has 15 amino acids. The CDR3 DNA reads TGCAGCGTCGACTGGGGGGGGGGCCGGGCAGATACGCAGTATTTT. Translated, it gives CSVDWGGGRADTQYF.

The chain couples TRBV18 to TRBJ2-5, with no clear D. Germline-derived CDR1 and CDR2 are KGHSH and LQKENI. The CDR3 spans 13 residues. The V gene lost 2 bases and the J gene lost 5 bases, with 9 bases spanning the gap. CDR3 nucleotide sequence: TGTGCCAGCTCACCATCGAACGGTGAGACCCAGTACTTC. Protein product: CASSPSNGETQYF.

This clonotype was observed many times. Here the CDR3 reads CASSLSRTALTYYSNQPQHF. CDR3 DNA: TGTGCCAGCAGTTTATCCCGGACAGCTCTTACCTATTATAGCAATCAGCCCCAGCATTTT. This chain connects TRBV28 to TRBJ1-5; tentatively, D is TRBD1 (6 bases). Trimming stripped 1 base from V and 0 bases from J, with 22 bases between. The CDR3 length is 20 residues. Per germline, CDR1 MDHEN and CDR2 SYDVKM.

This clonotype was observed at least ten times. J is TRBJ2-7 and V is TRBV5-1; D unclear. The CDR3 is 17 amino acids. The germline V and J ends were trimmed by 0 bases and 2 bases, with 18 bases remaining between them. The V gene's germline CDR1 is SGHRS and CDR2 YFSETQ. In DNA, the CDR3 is TGCGCCAGCAGCTTGGGGCAGGTCTCTAAACCGACCTACGAGCAGTACTTC. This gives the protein CASSLGQVSKPTYEQYF.

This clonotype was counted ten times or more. CDR3 nucleotides: TGTGCCAGCAGCGGACGGACAGGGACGACTTATAATTCACCCCTCCACTTT. It encodes CASSGRTGTTYNSPLHF. The genes are TRBV4-2 and TRBJ1-6; 8 nucleotides match TRBD1. The CDR3 is 17 amino acids. Trimming took 5 bases from V and 4 from J; bases not matched to a gene: 10. CDR1 is LGHNA, CDR2 YNFKEQ, per germline.

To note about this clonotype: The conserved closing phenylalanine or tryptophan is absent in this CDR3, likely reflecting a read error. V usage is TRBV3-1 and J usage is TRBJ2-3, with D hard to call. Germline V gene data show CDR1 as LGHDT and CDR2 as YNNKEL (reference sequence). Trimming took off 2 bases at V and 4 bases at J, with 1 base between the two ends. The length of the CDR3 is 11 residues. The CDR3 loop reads CASSQSDTQYL. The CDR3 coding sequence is TGTGCCAGCAGCCAATCAGATACGCAGTATCTT.

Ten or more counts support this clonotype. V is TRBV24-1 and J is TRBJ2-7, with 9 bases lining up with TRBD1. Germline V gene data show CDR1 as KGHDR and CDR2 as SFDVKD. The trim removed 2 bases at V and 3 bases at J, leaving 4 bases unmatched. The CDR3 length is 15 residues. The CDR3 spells CATSDSGTGIYEQYF. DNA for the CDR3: TGTGCCACCAGTGATTCCGGGACAGGGATCTACGAGCAGTACTTC.

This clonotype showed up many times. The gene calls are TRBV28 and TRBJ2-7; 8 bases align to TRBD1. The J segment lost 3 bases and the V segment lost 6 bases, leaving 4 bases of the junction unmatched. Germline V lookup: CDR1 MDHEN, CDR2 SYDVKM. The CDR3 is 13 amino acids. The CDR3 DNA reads TGTGCCAGCAGACGGACAGGGATCTACGAGCAGTACTTC. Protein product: CASRRTGIYEQYF.

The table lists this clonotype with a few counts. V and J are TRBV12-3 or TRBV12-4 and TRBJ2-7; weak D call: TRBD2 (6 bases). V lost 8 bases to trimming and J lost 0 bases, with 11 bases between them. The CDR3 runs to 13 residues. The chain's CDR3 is CASGPGSSYEQYF. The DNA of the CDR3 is TGTGCCAGCGGCCCCGGGAGCTCCTACGAGCAGTACTTC.

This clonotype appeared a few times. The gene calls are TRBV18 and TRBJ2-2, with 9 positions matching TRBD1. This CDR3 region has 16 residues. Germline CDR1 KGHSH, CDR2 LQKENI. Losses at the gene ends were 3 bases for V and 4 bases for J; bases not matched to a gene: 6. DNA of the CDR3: TGTGCCAGCTCACCCCCGACAGGGGGTAGCACCGGGGAGCTGTTTTTT. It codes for CASSPPTGGSTGELFF.

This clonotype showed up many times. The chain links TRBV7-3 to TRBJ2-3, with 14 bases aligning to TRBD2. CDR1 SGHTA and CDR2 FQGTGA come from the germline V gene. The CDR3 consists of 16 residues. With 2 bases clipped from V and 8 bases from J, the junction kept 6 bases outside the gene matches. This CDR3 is CASSLEGTSGGVTQYF. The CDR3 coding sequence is TGTGCCAGCAGCTTAGAGGGGACTAGCGGGGGAGTTACGCAGTATTTT.

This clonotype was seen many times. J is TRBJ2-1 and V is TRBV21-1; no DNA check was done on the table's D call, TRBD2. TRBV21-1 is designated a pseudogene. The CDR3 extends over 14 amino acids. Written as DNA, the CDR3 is TGTGCCAGCAACCGATCGATGCGGGGCAATGAGCAGTTCTTC. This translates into CASNRSMRGNEQFF.

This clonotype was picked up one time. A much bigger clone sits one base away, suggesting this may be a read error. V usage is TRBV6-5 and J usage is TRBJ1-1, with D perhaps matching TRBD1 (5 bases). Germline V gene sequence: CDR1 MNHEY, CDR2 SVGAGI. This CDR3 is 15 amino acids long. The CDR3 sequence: CASSSATVLRTEPFF. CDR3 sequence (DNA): TGTGCCAGCAGTTCAGCGACAGTCCTGAGGACTGAACCTTTCTTT.

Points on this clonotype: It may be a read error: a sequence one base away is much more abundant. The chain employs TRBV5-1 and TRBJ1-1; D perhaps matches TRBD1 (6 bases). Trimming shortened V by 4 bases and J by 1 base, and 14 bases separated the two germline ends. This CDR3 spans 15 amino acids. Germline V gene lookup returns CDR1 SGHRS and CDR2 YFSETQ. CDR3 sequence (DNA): TGCGCCAGCAGCAACGATGGACAGACGAACACTGAAGCTTTCTTT. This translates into CASSNDGQTNTEAFF.

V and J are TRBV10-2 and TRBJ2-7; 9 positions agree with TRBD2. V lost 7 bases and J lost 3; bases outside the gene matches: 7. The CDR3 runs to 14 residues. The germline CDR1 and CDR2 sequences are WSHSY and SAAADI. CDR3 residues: CASTLAGSLYEQYF. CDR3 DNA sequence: TGCGCCAGCACTCTAGCGGGATCCCTCTACGAGCAGTACTTC.

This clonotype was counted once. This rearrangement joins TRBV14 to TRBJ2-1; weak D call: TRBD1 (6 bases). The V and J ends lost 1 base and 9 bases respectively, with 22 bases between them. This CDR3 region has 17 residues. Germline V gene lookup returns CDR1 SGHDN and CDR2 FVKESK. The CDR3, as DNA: TGTGCCAGCAGCCAAGTACGACTCCGACCTATGGACAGTGAGCAGTTCTTC. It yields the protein CASSQVRLRPMDSEQFF.

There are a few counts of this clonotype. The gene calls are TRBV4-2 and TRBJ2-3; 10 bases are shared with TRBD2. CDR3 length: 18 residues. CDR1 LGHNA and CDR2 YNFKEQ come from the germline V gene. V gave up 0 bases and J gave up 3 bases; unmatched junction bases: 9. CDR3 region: CASSQEGNSGRRTDTQYF. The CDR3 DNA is TGTGCCAGCAGCCAAGAAGGGAATAGCGGGAGGAGGACAGATACGCAGTATTTT.

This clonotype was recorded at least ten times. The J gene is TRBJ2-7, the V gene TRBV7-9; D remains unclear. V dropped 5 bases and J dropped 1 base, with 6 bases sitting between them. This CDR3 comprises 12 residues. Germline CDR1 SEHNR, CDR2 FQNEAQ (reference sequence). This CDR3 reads CASSKPSYEQYF. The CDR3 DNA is TGTGCCAGCAGCAAGCCGTCCTACGAGCAGTACTTC.

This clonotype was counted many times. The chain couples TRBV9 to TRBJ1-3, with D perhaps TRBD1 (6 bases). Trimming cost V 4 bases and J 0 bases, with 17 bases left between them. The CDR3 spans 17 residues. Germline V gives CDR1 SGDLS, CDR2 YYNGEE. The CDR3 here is CASSPRGGQLSGNTIYF. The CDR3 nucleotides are TGTGCCAGCAGCCCGAGAGGAGGACAGCTCTCTGGAAACACCATATATTTT.

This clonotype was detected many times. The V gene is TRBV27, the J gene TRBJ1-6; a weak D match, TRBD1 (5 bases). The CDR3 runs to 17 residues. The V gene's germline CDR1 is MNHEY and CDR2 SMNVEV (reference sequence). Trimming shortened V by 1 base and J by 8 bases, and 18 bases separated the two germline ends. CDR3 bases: TGTGCCAGCAGTTTATATGGGGGTCGGGGTGGTGATTCACCCCTCCACTTT. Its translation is CASSLYGGRGGDSPLHF.

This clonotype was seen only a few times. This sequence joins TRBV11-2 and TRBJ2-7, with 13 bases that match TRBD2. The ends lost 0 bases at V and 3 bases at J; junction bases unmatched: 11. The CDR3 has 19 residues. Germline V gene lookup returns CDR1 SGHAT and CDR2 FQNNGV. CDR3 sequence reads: CASSLEGGLAGAPLYEQYF. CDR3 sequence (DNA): TGTGCCAGCAGCTTAGAAGGAGGACTAGCGGGAGCTCCCCTCTACGAGCAGTACTTC.